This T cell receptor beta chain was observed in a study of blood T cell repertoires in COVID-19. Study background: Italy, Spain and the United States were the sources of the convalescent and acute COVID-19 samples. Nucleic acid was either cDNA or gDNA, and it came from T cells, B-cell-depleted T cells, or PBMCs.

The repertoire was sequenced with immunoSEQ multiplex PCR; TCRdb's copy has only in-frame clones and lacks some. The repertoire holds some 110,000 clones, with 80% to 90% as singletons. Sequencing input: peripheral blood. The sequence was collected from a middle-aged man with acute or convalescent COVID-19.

The DNA for the CDR3 is TGTGCCAGCAGTACCTCCGGAGGGGGCATCTATGGCTACACCTTC. Translated: CASSTSGGGIYGYTF. The V gene is TRBV7-9, the J gene TRBJ1-2; 7 bases match TRBD1. The germline V gene encodes CDR1 SEHNR and CDR2 FQNEAQ (reference sequence). There are 15 residues in the CDR3. V lost 6 bases to trimming and J lost 4 bases; unmatched junction nucleotides: 11.